This passage covers 20 T cell receptor beta chains from one sample sequenced in a study of post-analysis software for immune sequencing data. Study-level findings and limits: Higher frequency in patients than in controls was seen for 5 or 6 TRBV segments, with TRBV5-6, TRBV5-1 and TRBV20-1 among them.

Their recognized antigens are unknown. Every TCR beta cDNA library bore unique molecular identifiers. One entry per CDR3 protein results from TCRdb running MiXCR on the PCR reads. The sample lists about 800,000 distinct CDR3 sequences, 30% occurring once. Input material: blood. These receptors all stem from a girl aged 5 to 17 with multiple sclerosis.

This clonotype was detected only a few times. V gene TRBV7-7 combines with J gene TRBJ2-5; 8 bases align to TRBD1. Trimming took 5 bases from V and 11 from J; bases not matched to a gene: 13. The CDR3 sequence is 14 residues long. CDR1 is SSHAT, CDR2 FNYEAQ, per germline (reference sequence). CDR3 in amino acids: CASSPDRVGNEQYF. DNA of the CDR3: TGTGCCAGCAGCCCGGACAGGGTCGGGAATGAGCAGTACTTC.

The chain is built from TRBV2 and TRBJ1-4; no clear D gene. CDR3 length: 17 residues. Between the trimmed V and J ends, which lost 2 bases and 4 bases, there was a span of 17 bases. CDR1 is SNHLY, CDR2 FYNNEI, per germline. CDR3 residues: CASSEYILGTGNEKLFF. DNA for the CDR3: TGTGCCAGCAGTGAATATATATTGGGAACCGGTAATGAAAAACTGTTTTTT.

The chain joins TRBV20-1 to TRBJ1-2, with D possibly matching TRBD1 (6 bases). The germline gives CDR1 DFQATT, CDR2 SNEGSKA (reference sequence). The CDR3 is 13 amino acids. V lost 4 bases, J lost 7 bases, and 16 bases lay in between. CDR3 nucleotides: TGCAGTGCTAATGGTGGGGGGCCGGCTGGCTACACCTTC. It specifies CSANGGGPAGYTF.

In its sample, this clonotype was seen a few times. This chain joins TRBV27 and TRBJ2-7; D is perhaps TRBD2 (5 bases). V was shortened by 0 bases and J by 1 base, with 13 bases between the two germline ends. CDR1 MNHEY and CDR2 SMNVEV come from the germline V gene (reference sequence). The CDR3 has 16 amino acids. This CDR3 reads CASSLSGVSGSYEQYF. The CDR3 DNA reads as TGTGCCAGCAGTTTATCGGGTGTGAGCGGATCCTACGAGCAGTACTTC.

V and J are TRBV20-1 and TRBJ1-5; D possibly corresponds to TRBD1 (5 bases). V was cut by 3 bases and J by 0 bases, with 12 bases left in between. The length of the CDR3 is 15 residues. Germline V lookup: CDR1 DFQATT, CDR2 SNEGSKA (reference sequence). The CDR3 spells CSARRLGDSNQPQHF. DNA of the CDR3: TGCAGTGCTAGGAGGCTGGGGGATAGCAATCAGCCCCAGCATTTT.

The chain carries TRBV20-1 and TRBJ1-5; D ambiguous. Germline V gene data show CDR1 as DFQATT and CDR2 as SNEGSKA (reference sequence). The V end was cut by 6 bases, the J end by 5 bases, with 17 bases between. This CDR3 contains 14 residues. CDR3: CSAARPGYDQPQHF. DNA for the CDR3: TGCAGTGCCGCCCGACCGGGCTACGATCAGCCCCAGCATTTT.

This clonotype was counted only a few times. The chain has TRBV9 and TRBJ2-3, with D possibly matching TRBD2 (7 bases). CDR3 length equals 15 residues. CDR1 is SGDLS and CDR2 is YYNGEE in the germline V gene. Deletions cut 3 bases from V and 6 bases from J, with 17 bases between. CDR3 amino acids: CASSAEGGGPDTQYF. As DNA, the CDR3 is TGTGCCAGCAGCGCCGAAGGGGGGGGGCCCGATACGCAGTATTTT.

J is TRBJ2-6 and V is TRBV7-2, with 7 nucleotides matching TRBD2. The germline CDR1 and CDR2 sequences are SGHTA and FQGNSA. The CDR3 extends over 16 amino acids. J gave up 2 bases and V 1 base, and 2 bases lay outside the gene matches. The CDR3 is CASSLGGGAGANVLTF. The DNA for the CDR3 is TGTGCCAGCAGCTTAGGGGGAGGGGCTGGGGCCAACGTCCTGACTTTC.

This sequence joins TRBV7-2 and TRBJ2-7; TRBD1 matches 9 bases. Losses at the gene ends were 3 bases for V and 5 bases for J; bases not matched to a gene: 8. The CDR3 extends over 15 amino acids. Germline CDR1 is SGHTA and CDR2 is FQGNSA. The CDR3 coding sequence is TGTGCCAGCAGCTTCGCCCTACAGGGGGCGGACGAGCAGTACTTC. This gives the protein CASSFALQGADEQYF.

This clonotype was counted only a few times. The chain carries TRBV10-3 and TRBJ2-5; 8 nucleotides agree with TRBD2. CDR1 ENHRY and CDR2 SYGVKD come from the germline V gene. This CDR3 region has 14 residues. V lost 2 bases, J lost 5 bases, and 4 bases stayed unmatched. In nucleotides, the CDR3 is TGTGCCATCAGTGAGGGAGCGGGAGACGAGACCCAGTACTTC. It specifies CAISEGAGDETQYF.

This clonotype was detected ten times or more. The chain has TRBV11-2 and TRBJ2-5, with 9 nucleotides matching TRBD2. The CDR3 runs 15 residues. Germline lookup yields CDR1 SGHAT and CDR2 FQNNGV. V was clipped by 4 bases and J by 5 bases; unmatched bases: 8. CDR3 DNA: TGTGCCAGCAGCTCGGCCGGGACTAGCTTCGAGACCCAGTACTTC. It is translated as CASSSAGTSFETQYF.

V and J are TRBV7-9 and TRBJ2-1; TRBD1 matches at 9 bases. J lost 5 bases, V lost 6 bases, and 5 bases had no gene match. The germline V gene encodes CDR1 SEHNR and CDR2 FQNEAQ (reference sequence). The CDR3 extends over 14 amino acids. Here the CDR3 reads CASRLDRGHNEQFF. The CDR3 DNA reads as TGTGCCAGCAGACTGGACAGGGGTCACAATGAGCAGTTCTTC.

The chain joins TRBV7-2 to TRBJ2-3; tentative D call: TRBD2 (6 bases). From germline, CDR1 is SGHTA and CDR2 FQGNSA. This CDR3 contains 17 residues. V dropped 2 bases and J dropped 2 bases, with 17 bases sitting between them. CDR3 in amino acids: CASSLNRGWTDTDTQYF. The CDR3, as DNA: TGTGCCAGCAGCTTAAATCGGGGGTGGACTGACACAGATACGCAGTATTTT.

This clonotype was detected only a few times. J is TRBJ2-7 and V is TRBV28, with TRBD2 as a possible D gene (5 bases). The CDR3 runs to 16 residues. Germline loops: CDR1 MDHEN, CDR2 SYDVKM. Between the trimmed V and J ends, which lost 4 bases and 5 bases, there was a span of 21 bases. The CDR3 DNA sequence: TGTGCCAGCAGTTCACAGACGGGGTATGGTGGGGACGAGCAGTACTTC. Residues: CASSSQTGYGGDEQYF.

This sequence joins TRBV28 and TRBJ1-5, with D possibly TRBD1 on 6 matching bases. Germline V gene lookup returns CDR1 MDHEN and CDR2 SYDVKM. CDR3 length equals 15 residues. Trimming took 6 bases from V and 2 from J, leaving 14 bases between them. CDR3 region: CASSTQTGRNQPQHF. In nucleotides, the CDR3 is TGTGCCAGCAGCACACAAACAGGGCGCAATCAGCCCCAGCATTTT.

V usage is TRBV7-9 and J usage is TRBJ2-1; TRBD2 matches 10 bases. Germline CDR1 is SEHNR and CDR2 is FQNEAQ (reference sequence). Germline trimming cut 5 bases from V and 7 bases from J; bases unmatched to any gene: 11. The CDR3 totals 16 residues. CDR3 in amino acids: CASSVLLAGEFNEQFF. Here the CDR3 DNA reads TGTGCCAGCAGCGTCCTTCTAGCGGGAGAATTTAATGAGCAGTTCTTC.

This clonotype came up a few times. The chain is built from TRBV6-5 and TRBJ2-3, with no clear D. The V end lost 2 bases, the J end lost 2 bases, and 17 bases lay between the germline ends. CDR1 is MNHEY, CDR2 SVGAGI, per germline. This CDR3 contains 17 residues. In DNA form, the CDR3 reads TGTGCCAGCAGTTACAGAGGTATACAGCAGATCACAGATACGCAGTATTTT. This codes for CASSYRGIQQITDTQYF.

This chain uses TRBV5-6 with TRBJ1-2, with D perhaps matching TRBD1 (5 bases). The V gene's germline CDR1 is SGHDT and CDR2 YYEEEE. The V end was cut by 4 bases, the J end by 1 base, with 11 bases between. This CDR3 spans 14 amino acids. The CDR3 coding sequence is TGTGCCAGCAGCCCCCGCAGGGTTAACTATGGCTACACCTTC. Its protein is CASSPRRVNYGYTF. Variable domain in full (rest from reference TRBV5-6 and TRBJ1-2): DAGVTQSPTHLIKTRGQQVTLRCSPKSGHDTVSWYQQALGQGPQFIFQYYEEEERQRGNFPDRFSGHQFPNYSSELNVNALLLGDSALYLCASSPRRVNYGYTFGSGTRLTVV.

V and J are TRBV10-3 and TRBJ2-7; D is perhaps TRBD1 (5 bases). This CDR3 comprises 13 residues. V shed 5 bases and J shed 3 bases, with 11 bases lying between them. From germline, CDR1 is ENHRY and CDR2 SYGVKD. CDR3 loop: CAISHIRDYEQYF. The CDR3 nucleotides are TGTGCCATCAGTCATATCAGGGACTACGAGCAGTACTTC.

The chain links TRBV7-2 to TRBJ2-7; 10 positions agree with TRBD1. Germline values: CDR1 SGHTA, CDR2 FQGNSA. V was pared by 7 bases and J by 6 bases, with 15 bases of the junction left unmatched. The length of the CDR3 is 16 residues. The CDR3 loop reads CASIPQPGQGFFEQYF. The CDR3 DNA sequence: TGTGCCAGCATCCCACAACCGGGACAGGGGTTCTTCGAGCAGTACTTC.